This TCR beta chain is drawn from a study of neurological immune-mediated disorders. Findings and caveats of the study: The highest TCR clonal expansion occurred in HTLV-1-associated myelopathy; multiple sclerosis fell below healthy controls.

Time point defined: longitudinal time-point 3. Libraries used 2 million unsorted PBMCs kept frozen in RNAlater. This clonotype was counted at least ten times. The antigen is undetermined. Per sequencing run, 15-18 subjects together gave over 190 million TCR-beta sequences. Each CDR3 protein is one row after TCRdb ran MiXCR on the 5' RACE reads. The sample lists about 50,000 distinct CDR3 sequences, roughly 8% occurring once. Trimming removed 5 bases from V and 2 bases from J, with 14 bases in between. The CDR3 contains 15 residues. Per the germline V gene, CDR1 is SGHTA and CDR2 is FQGNSA. V gene TRBV7-2 combines with J gene TRBJ2-3; the D is unclear. This receptor was identified in a woman between 35 and 50 years old in good health. Sequences were obtained from PBMCs. Written as DNA, the CDR3 is TGTGCCAGCAGCGCTCCCGGCCGTTCCACAGATACGCAGTATTTT. The encoded protein is CASSAPGRSTDTQYF.